Below, one TCR beta chain is given with its context. Its antigen remains unknown. This sample was taken from a study of Ad26.COV2.S vaccination and SARS-CoV-2 variants. TCRdb's copy holds only in-frame clones and misses some; the assay was immunoSEQ multiplex PCR. The sample gives over 250,000 clones, 87% of which show up once; around 3% is in the top ten. The treatment here: some 20 received Ad26.COV2.S at low or high dose, single or two shots; five or six received placebo; per-sample allocation not given. Day 63 after the first vaccine or placebo injection was the time point for sampling. A Boston adult aged 18-55 years was the donor. An Ad26 vector was used to express Wuhan-strain SARS-CoV-2 spike as the vaccine. Findings and limits, study-wide: In TCR breadth and depth analyses, total T cell responses may have been underestimated.

The trim removed 1 base at V and 4 bases at J, leaving 7 bases unmatched. The germline V gene encodes CDR1 SGHRS and CDR2 YFSETQ. The CDR3 loop spans 15 amino acids. The chain carries TRBV5-1 and TRBJ2-5, with 7 bases lining up with TRBD2. The receptor's source is a person aged 18 to 59 who received the Ad26.COV2.S COVID-19 vaccine or a placebo. The source was peripheral blood, collected in a trial of Ad26.COV2.S vaccine versus placebo. The CDR3 region is CASSLNFGLGETQYF. The CDR3 DNA sequence: TGCGCCAGCAGCTTGAACTTCGGACTAGGAGAGACCCAGTACTTC.